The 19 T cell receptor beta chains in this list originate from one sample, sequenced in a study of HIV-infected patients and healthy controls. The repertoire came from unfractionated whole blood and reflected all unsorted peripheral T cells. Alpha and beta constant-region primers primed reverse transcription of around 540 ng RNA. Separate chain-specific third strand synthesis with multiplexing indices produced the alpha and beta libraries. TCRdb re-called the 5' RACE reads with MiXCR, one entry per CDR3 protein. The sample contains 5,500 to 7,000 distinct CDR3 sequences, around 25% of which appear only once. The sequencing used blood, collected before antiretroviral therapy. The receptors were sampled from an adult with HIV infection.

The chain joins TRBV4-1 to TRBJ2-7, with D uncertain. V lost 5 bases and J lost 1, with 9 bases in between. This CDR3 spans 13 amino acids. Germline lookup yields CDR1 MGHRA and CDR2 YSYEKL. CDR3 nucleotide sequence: TGCGCCAGCAGCAGGTGGTGTTCCTACGAGCAGTACTTC. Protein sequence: CASSRWCSYEQYF.

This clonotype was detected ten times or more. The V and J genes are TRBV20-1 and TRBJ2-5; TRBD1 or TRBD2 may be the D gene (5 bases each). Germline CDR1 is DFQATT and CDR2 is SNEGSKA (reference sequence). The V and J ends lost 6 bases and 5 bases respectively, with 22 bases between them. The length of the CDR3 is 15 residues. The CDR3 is CSAELVSGWGETQYF. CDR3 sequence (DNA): TGCAGTGCCGAGCTGGTGTCGGGGTGGGGGGAGACCCAGTACTTC.

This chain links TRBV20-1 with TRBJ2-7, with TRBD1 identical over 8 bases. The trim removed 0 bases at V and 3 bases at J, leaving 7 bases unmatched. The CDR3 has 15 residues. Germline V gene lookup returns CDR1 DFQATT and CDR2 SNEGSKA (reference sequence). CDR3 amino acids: CSARDKGQDYYEQYF. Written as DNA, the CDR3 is TGCAGTGCTAGAGATAAGGGACAGGACTACTACGAGCAGTACTTC.

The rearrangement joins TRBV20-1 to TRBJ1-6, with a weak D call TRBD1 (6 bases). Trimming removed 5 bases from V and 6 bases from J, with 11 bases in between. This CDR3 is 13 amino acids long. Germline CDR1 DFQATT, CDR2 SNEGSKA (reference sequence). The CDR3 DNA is TGCAGTGCTCCGACAGGCACTAATTCACCCCTCCACTTT. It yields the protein CSAPTGTNSPLHF.

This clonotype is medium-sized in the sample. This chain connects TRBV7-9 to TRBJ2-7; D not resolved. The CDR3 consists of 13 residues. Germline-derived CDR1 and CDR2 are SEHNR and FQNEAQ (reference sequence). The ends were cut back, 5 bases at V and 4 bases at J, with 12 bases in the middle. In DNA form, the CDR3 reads TGTGCCAGCAGCACCAGAGACGTGTACGAGCAGTACTTC. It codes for CASSTRDVYEQYF.

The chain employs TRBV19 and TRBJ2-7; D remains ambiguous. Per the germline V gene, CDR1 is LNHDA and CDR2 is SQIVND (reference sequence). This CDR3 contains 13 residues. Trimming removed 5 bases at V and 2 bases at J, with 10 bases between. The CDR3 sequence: CASSVSGAYEQYF. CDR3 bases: TGTGCCAGTAGTGTCTCTGGCGCCTACGAGCAGTACTTC.

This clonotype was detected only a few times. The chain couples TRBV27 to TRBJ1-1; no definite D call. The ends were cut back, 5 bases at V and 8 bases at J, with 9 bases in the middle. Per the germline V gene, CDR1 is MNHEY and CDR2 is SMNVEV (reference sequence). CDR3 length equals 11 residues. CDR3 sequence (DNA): TGTGCCAGCAGTGTCGCCGGGGAAGCTTTCTTT. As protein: CASSVAGEAFF.

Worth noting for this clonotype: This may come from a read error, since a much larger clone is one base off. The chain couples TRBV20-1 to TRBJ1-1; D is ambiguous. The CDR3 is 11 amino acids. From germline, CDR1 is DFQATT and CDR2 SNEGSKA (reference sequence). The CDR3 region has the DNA TGCAGTGCCCCCACCTACACTGAATCTTTCTTT. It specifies CSAPTYTESFF.

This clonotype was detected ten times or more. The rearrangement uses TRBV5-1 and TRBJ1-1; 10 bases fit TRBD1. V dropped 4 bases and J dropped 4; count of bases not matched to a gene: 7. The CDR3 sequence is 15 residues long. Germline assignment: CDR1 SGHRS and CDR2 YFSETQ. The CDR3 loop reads CASSVGQGHATEAFF. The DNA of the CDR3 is TGCGCCAGCAGCGTGGGACAGGGGCACGCCACTGAAGCTTTCTTT.

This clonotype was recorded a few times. The DNA for the CDR3 is TGCAGTGCTAGCACTAGCGGGGGCACAGATACGCAGTATTTT. Its translation: CSASTSGGTDTQYF. The chain recombines TRBV20-1 with TRBJ2-3, with 10 bases that match TRBD2. The CDR3 sequence is 14 residues long. The V and J ends lost 3 bases and 1 base, in that order; junction bases with no gene match: 1. Germline V gene lookup returns CDR1 DFQATT and CDR2 SNEGSKA (reference sequence).

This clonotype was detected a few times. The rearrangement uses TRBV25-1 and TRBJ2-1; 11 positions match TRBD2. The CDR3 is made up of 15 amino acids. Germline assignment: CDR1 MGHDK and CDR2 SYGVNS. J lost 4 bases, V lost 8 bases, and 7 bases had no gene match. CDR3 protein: CASSPLAGVYNEQFF. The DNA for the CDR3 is TGTGCCAGCTCGCCACTAGCGGGGGTGTACAATGAGCAGTTCTTC.

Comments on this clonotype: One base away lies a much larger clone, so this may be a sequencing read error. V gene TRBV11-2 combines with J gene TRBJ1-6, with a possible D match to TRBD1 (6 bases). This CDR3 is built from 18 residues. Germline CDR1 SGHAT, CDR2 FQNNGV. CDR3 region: CASSLVGGPSSYNSPIHF. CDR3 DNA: TGTGCCAGCAGCTTAGTGGGGGGCCCAAGCTCCTATAATTCACCCATCCACTTT.

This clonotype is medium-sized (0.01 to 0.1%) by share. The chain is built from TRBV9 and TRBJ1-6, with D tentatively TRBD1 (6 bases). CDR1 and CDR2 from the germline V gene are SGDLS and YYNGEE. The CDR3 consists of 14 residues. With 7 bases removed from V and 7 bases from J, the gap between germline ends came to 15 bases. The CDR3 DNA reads TGTGCCAGCGCGCCGGGACACTTCAATTCACCCCTCCACTTT. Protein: CASAPGHFNSPLHF.

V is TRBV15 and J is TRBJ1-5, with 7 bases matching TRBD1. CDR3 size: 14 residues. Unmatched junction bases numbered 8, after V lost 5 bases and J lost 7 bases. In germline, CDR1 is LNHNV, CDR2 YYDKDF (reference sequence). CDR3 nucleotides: TGTGCCACCAGCGGCCGGGACAGCGGACAGCCCCAGCATTTT. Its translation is CATSGRDSGQPQHF.

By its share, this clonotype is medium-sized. The CDR3 DNA reads as TGTGCCAGCAGAAGACAGCAATCTGGGGCCAACGTCCTGACTTTC. As protein: CASRRQQSGANVLTF. The chain is built from TRBV6-2 or TRBV6-3 and TRBJ2-6, with a possible D match to TRBD1 (5 bases). Germline values: CDR1 MNHEY, CDR2 SVGEGT. This CDR3 is 15 amino acids long. Trimming shortened V by 6 bases and J by 1 base, and 10 bases separated the two germline ends.

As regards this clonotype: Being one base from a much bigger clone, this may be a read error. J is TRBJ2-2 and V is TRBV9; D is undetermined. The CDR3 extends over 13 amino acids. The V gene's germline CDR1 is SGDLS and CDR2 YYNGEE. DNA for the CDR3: TGTGCCAGCAGCTTCCTGAACACCTGGGAGCTGTTTTTT. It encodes CASSFLNTWELFF.

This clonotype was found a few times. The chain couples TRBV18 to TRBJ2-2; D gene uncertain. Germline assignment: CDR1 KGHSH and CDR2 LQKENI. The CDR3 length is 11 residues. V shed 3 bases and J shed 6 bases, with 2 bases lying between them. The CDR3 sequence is CASSPPGELFF. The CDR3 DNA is TGTGCCAGCTCACCTCCCGGGGAGCTGTTTTTT.

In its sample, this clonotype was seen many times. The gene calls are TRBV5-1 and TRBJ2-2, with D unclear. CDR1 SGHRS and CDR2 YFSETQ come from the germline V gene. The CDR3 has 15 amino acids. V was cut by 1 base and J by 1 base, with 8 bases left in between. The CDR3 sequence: CASSLTTQNTGELFF. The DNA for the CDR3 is TGCGCCAGCAGCTTGACTACACAGAACACCGGGGAGCTGTTTTTT.

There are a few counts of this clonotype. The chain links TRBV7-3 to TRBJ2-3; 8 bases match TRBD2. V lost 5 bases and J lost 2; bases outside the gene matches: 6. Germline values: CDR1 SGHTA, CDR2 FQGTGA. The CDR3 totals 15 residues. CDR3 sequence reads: CASSTSGGYTDTQYF. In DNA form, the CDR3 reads TGTGCCAGCAGCACGAGCGGGGGCTACACAGATACGCAGTATTTT.